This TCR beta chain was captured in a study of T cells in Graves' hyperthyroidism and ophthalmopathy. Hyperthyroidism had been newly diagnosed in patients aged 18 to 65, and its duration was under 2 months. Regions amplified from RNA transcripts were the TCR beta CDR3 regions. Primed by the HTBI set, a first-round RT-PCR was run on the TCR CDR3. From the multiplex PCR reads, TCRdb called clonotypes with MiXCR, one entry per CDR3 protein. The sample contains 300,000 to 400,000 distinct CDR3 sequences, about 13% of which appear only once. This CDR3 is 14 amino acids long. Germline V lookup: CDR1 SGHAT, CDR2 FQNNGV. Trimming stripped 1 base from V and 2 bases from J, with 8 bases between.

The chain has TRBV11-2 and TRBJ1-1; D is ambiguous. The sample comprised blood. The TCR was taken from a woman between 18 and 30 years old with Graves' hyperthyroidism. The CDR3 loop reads CASSLVVINTEAFF. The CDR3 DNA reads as TGTGCCAGCAGCTTAGTGGTGATTAACACTGAAGCTTTCTTT.